Included here is one TCR beta chain sequence, with context. This clonotype showed up many times. No cognate antigen has been identified for it. Per-nucleotide qualities are absent, and no much larger clonotype sits a single base away. Graves' hyperthyroidism was defined as stable when no progression to ophthalmopathy occurred over 18 months of follow-up. Hyperthyroidism patients were aged 18 to 65 years and newly diagnosed, with disease duration of less than 2 months. The study excluded patients with uncontrolled infections, other autoimmune diseases, pregnancy or lactation. Clinical symptoms, serum thyroxine and TRAb, thyroid ultrasound, and orbital computed tomography formed the basis for the diagnoses. PBMCs were separated from 8 to 10 ml of fresh peripheral blood using Ficoll-Paque density gradient centrifugation. Trizol reagent was used to extract total RNA, and RNA quality was then checked on an Agilent 2100 Bioanalyzer.

TCR beta CDR3 regions were amplified from RNA transcripts. For the first round of RT-PCR on the TCR CDR3, the HTBI primer set was used together with the Qiagen OneStep RT-PCR kit. Libraries were constructed in a second round of multiplex PCR, after which size selection and purification were performed. Paired-end sequencing of the libraries was performed with 100 bp reads on an Illumina HiSeq2000. As for how the authors treated the data: Raw data were processed with SOAPnuke, discarding reads with adapters, uncalled bases, mean Phred below 15, or no exact constant-primer or identifier match. COPE v1.2.5 was used to merge high-quality paired reads, and clonotypes were defined as unique nucleotide sequences. Clonotypes were aligned to IMGT TRBV, TRBD and TRBJ reference segments using MiTCR v1.1. Only V-J combinations with frequency above 0.0001, covering 99% to 99.2% of repertoires, were analysed. The TCS score was defined as the ratio of F50 (clonal expansion) to E x V (chaos), calculated using BLOSUM62-based TCRdist between CDR3 peptides within each V-J. Welch's t-statistics and random forest reduced 514 V-J features to under 15, which were used in a naive Bayes classifier (R e1071). Clones were called with MiXCR by TCRdb after fastp trimmed the public reads at Q25, and only in-frame beta chains were retained. Rows are combined by CDR3 protein, so each entry shows the most common genes and DNA. The V and J calls were not made by the authors but by TCRdb's processing. In all, the sample holds around 620,000 distinct CDR3 sequences, and around 15% of those were seen once. The ten largest clonotypes hold around 3.9% of the sample.

These data belong to a study of T cells in Graves' hyperthyroidism and ophthalmopathy (dated 2019 in TCRdb). About the study as a whole: Peripheral blood samples were taken at the time of initial diagnosis, prior to any treatment. A discovery cohort of about a hundred patients, 43 with Graves' ophthalmopathy and roughly 59 with stable Graves' hyperthyroidism, was used to find distinguishing TCR V-J signatures. Prospective prediction of ophthalmopathy was tested in an independent validation cohort consisting of some 20 hyperthyroidism patients and 15 or so patients who later progressed to ophthalmopathy. The approximately 97 discovery patients were randomly divided into training and test sets at a 7:3 ratio. Thyroid tissue and blood T-cell repertoires from more than five Graves' hyperthyroidism patients were also compared in the study. After blood sampling, hyperthyroidism patients were treated with methimazole at a starting dose of 30 mg daily, and ophthalmopathy patients were treated with high-dose intravenous methylprednisolone. The paper reports TCR Vbeta CDR3 sequencing of over 120 peripheral blood samples: under 45 ophthalmopathy, under 80 hyperthyroidism and approximately 17 progressor patients. What the research found in general, with its limitations: Blood samples also contained most of the expanded thyroid clonotypes (frequency above 0.001), which suggests that blood repertoires may reflect thyroid immune responses. During validation, the model predicted progression to ophthalmopathy a median of approximately six months ahead of onset, with around 65% sensitivity and around 72% specificity. Sample size was not statistically predetermined, and blinding of investigators to group allocation was not performed. In cross-validation, a model built on a 13 V-J signature told ophthalmopathy apart from stable hyperthyroidism with just under 90% sensitivity and about 81% specificity, and in testing the same model reached 80%/75%.

V lost 8 bases and J lost 2 bases, and the count of bases not matched to a germline gene is 14. The CDR3 spans 17 residues, from the cysteine through the phenylalanine. The sequence is cut down to CDR3 DNA, 51 bases in frame from base 1. The germline V gene provides CDR1 MGHDK and CDR2 SYGVNS. The origin of this receptor is a woman aged 30 to 39 with Graves' hyperthyroidism. Sequencing input: blood. The rearranged chain carries TRBV25-1 and TRBJ1-3, with 8 bases in between that match TRBD1. This receptor carries the CDR3 CASRPDRAYYTGNTIYF. In nucleotides, the sequence is TGTGCCAGCCGGCCGGACAGGGCTTATTATACTGGAAACACCATATATTTT.